This entry concerns a single TCR beta chain. No antigen is known for it. The sample is drawn from a study of PD-1 blockade in classical Hodgkin lymphoma. Study-wide context: Every 2 weeks, patients had 3 mg/kg nivolumab intravenously.

Here immunoSEQ multiplex PCR was the method, and the copy in TCRdb shows in-frame clones only, minus some. The sample carries roughly 140,000 clones, just under 80% recorded once. Every patient experienced relapse after autologous stem cell transplantation, and brentuximab vedotin exposure varied. Study-level results: CD4+ TCR diversity climbed significantly by C4D1, unlike CD8+ TCR diversity. Before treatment, TCR diversity in newly diagnosed patients was reportedly lower than in healthy donors. Those achieving complete response showed baseline diversity like newly diagnosed patients.

V was pared by 6 bases and J by 3 bases, with 12 bases between. The CDR3 extends over 14 amino acids. Per the germline V gene, CDR1 is KGHSH and CDR2 is LQKENI. The clonotype originates from a human donor with classical Hodgkin lymphoma. Sequences were derived from peripheral blood mononuclear cells (PBMCs), sampled before the second cycle of nivolumab. The chain is built from TRBV18 and TRBJ2-1; D gene unclear. CDR3 sequence reads: CASSRAANYNEQFF. CDR3 in DNA: TGTGCCAGCTCTCGTGCGGCCAACTACAATGAGCAGTTCTTC.